These T cell receptor beta chains were read from a single sample in a study of response to subunit inactivated influenza vaccine. TCRdb recomputed calls from the RT-PCR reads with MiXCR, one row per CDR3 protein. The sample has some 150,000 distinct CDR3 sequences, approximately 12% seen once. The sample was also linked to a second study, of T cells expressing NK-cell markers.

This sample comprised CD8+ T cells sorted from PBMCs, obtained 11 to 12 days after vaccination. The receptor set was obtained from a man aged 45-65 years who received an inactivated influenza vaccine. Each CDR3 is given with its conserved first and last residue. A D gene is named only where the DNA matches it firmly. Part of the rows lack a size; the others show once, few, many or a class for expanded clones.

v_call: TRBV19
j_call: TRBJ2-3
clone_size: few
d_call: TRBD2
cdr3_nt: TGTGCCAGTAGTATCGGACTAGCCCGCACAGATACGCAGTATTTT
cdr3_aa: CASSIGLARTDTQYF

v_call: TRBV28
j_call: TRBJ2-7
clone_size: -
d_call: -
cdr3_nt: TGTGCCACAACCCGTAGTGTCGAGCAGTACTTC
cdr3_aa: CATTRSVEQYF

v_call: TRBV7-9
j_call: TRBJ2-2
clone_size: many
d_call: TRBD2
cdr3_nt: TGTGCCAGCAGCTTCCAACTAGCGGGAGGGGCCGGGGAGCTGTTTTTT
cdr3_aa: CASSFQLAGGAGELFF

v_call: TRBV28
j_call: TRBJ2-1
clone_size: many
d_call: -
cdr3_nt: TGTGCCAGCAGTTTACCAAGTGGTGATGAGCAGTTCTTC
cdr3_aa: CASSLPSGDEQFF

v_call: TRBV28
j_call: TRBJ2-1
clone_size: -
d_call: -
cdr3_nt: TGTGCCAGCGGGGACACCCGCCCCTACAATGAGCAGTTCTTC
cdr3_aa: CASGDTRPYNEQFF

v_call: TRBV29-1
j_call: TRBJ2-7
clone_size: -
d_call: -
cdr3_nt: TGCAGCGTGACAGCATCCTACGAGCAGTACTTC
cdr3_aa: CSVTASYEQYF

v_call: TRBV10-3
j_call: TRBJ2-2
clone_size: many
d_call: TRBD1
cdr3_nt: TGTGCCATCAGTGTTGGACAGGGGGCGGTCACCGGGGAGCTGTTTTTT
cdr3_aa: CAISVGQGAVTGELFF

v_call: TRBV12-3/TRBV12-4
j_call: TRBJ1-4
clone_size: -
d_call: -
cdr3_nt: TGTGCCAGCAGTTTAAAGGGGTTGGCTAATGAAAAACTGTTTTTT
cdr3_aa: CASSLKGLANEKLFF

v_call: TRBV7-2
j_call: TRBJ1-1
clone_size: -
d_call: -
cdr3_nt: TGTGCCAGCAGCTCACTGCGGGGGTACACTGAAGCTTTCTTT
cdr3_aa: CASSSLRGYTEAFF

v_call: TRBV6-1
j_call: TRBJ2-3
clone_size: -
d_call: TRBD1
cdr3_nt: TGTGCCAGCAGTGCGGACAGGGGGCTTGTAGATACGCAGTATTTT
cdr3_aa: CASSADRGLVDTQYF

v_call: TRBV4-1
j_call: TRBJ1-5
clone_size: few
d_call: TRBD1
cdr3_nt: TGCGCCAGCAGCCGAGTGGACAGGGGGAATCAGCCCCAGCATTTT
cdr3_aa: CASSRVDRGNQPQHF

v_call: TRBV3-1
j_call: TRBJ2-5
clone_size: many
d_call: -
cdr3_nt: TGTGCCAGCAGCCAAGATTGGGACACCGTGGAACTAGCTCGAGAGACCCAGTACTTC
cdr3_aa: CASSQDWDTVELARETQYF

v_call: TRBV23-1
j_call: TRBJ2-7
clone_size: -
d_call: -
cdr3_nt: TGCGCCAGCAGTCAATCGATGGCACCAACCGGCTTC
cdr3_aa: CASSQSMAPTGF

v_call: TRBV11-1
j_call: TRBJ2-5
clone_size: -
d_call: TRBD2
cdr3_nt: TGTGCCAGCAGCTTATCCATGGCGGGAGGTCCCCCTCGGGAGACCCAGTACTTC
cdr3_aa: CASSLSMAGGPPRETQYF

v_call: TRBV7-6
j_call: TRBJ2-3
clone_size: few
d_call: -
cdr3_nt: TGTGCCAGCAGCCTGGAGGTTATAGAGCGGTTCACAGATACGCAGTATTTT
cdr3_aa: CASSLEVIERFTDTQYF

v_call: TRBV6-1
j_call: TRBJ1-1
clone_size: -
d_call: -
cdr3_nt: TGTGCCAGCAGTGAAAAGGCAGGGTTGGGCACTGAAGCTTTCTTT
cdr3_aa: CASSEKAGLGTEAFF

v_call: TRBV12-3/TRBV12-4
j_call: TRBJ2-1
clone_size: -
d_call: TRBD1
cdr3_nt: TGTGCCAGCAGTGACAGGGGTTCCTACAATGAGCAGTTCTTC
cdr3_aa: CASSDRGSYNEQFF

v_call: TRBV27
j_call: TRBJ2-7
clone_size: few
d_call: -
cdr3_nt: TGTGCCAGCAGTTCGGAGGGACAGCTCTACGAGCAGTACTTC
cdr3_aa: CASSSEGQLYEQYF

v_call: TRBV2
j_call: TRBJ2-3
clone_size: -
d_call: -
cdr3_nt: TGTGCCAGCAGTACTCAGGGCTTCACAGATACGCAGTATTTT
cdr3_aa: CASSTQGFTDTQYF

v_call: TRBV5-1
j_call: TRBJ2-7
clone_size: few
d_call: -
cdr3_nt: TGCGCCAGCAGCTTGGCCTGGGGGACTTCGGTTGGTTACGAGCAGTACTTC
cdr3_aa: CASSLAWGTSVGYEQYF

v_call: TRBV6-1
j_call: TRBJ2-5
clone_size: -
d_call: TRBD1
cdr3_nt: TGTGCCAGCAGTAAGACAGGGTGGGAGACCCAGTACTTC
cdr3_aa: CASSKTGWETQYF

v_call: TRBV4-1
j_call: TRBJ1-3
clone_size: few
d_call: -
cdr3_nt: TGCGCCAGCAGCCATATGCTGGGCTCTGGAAACACCATATATTTT
cdr3_aa: CASSHMLGSGNTIYF

v_call: TRBV12-2
j_call: TRBJ2-1
clone_size: -
d_call: -
cdr3_nt: TGTGCAAGTCGCTTAGTTTGGGACAGGCAAAATGAGCAGTTCTTC
cdr3_aa: CASRLVWDRQNEQFF

v_call: TRBV28
j_call: TRBJ2-1
clone_size: few
d_call: -
cdr3_nt: TGTGCCAGCAGTGAGGGACCGTCCTACAATGAGCAGTTCTTC
cdr3_aa: CASSEGPSYNEQFF

v_call: TRBV20-1
j_call: TRBJ2-3
clone_size: -
d_call: -
cdr3_nt: TGCAGTGCTAGAGAGTCGCCCATGGGCACAGATACGCAGTATTTT
cdr3_aa: CSARESPMGTDTQYF

v_call: TRBV27
j_call: TRBJ2-5
clone_size: -
d_call: -
cdr3_nt: TGTGCCAGCAGACAGTATGGGGGAAGGGGAGAGACCCAGTACTTC
cdr3_aa: CASRQYGGRGETQYF

v_call: TRBV3-1
j_call: TRBJ1-5
clone_size: many
d_call: TRBD1
cdr3_nt: TGTGCCAGCAGCCAAGATTCCTTCCAGGGGGGGAATCAGCCCCAGCATTTT
cdr3_aa: CASSQDSFQGGNQPQHF

v_call: TRBV2
j_call: TRBJ2-7
clone_size: -
d_call: TRBD1
cdr3_nt: TGTGCCAGCTCAACAGGGGACGGGGAACCCTACGAGCAGTACTTC
cdr3_aa: CASSTGDGEPYEQYF

v_call: TRBV11-2
j_call: TRBJ2-3
clone_size: -
d_call: -
cdr3_nt: TGTGCCAGCAGCGCGACGGATCCAGATACGCAGTATTTT
cdr3_aa: CASSATDPDTQYF

v_call: TRBV5-1
j_call: TRBJ2-1
clone_size: few
d_call: TRBD2
cdr3_nt: TGCGCCAGCAGCTTGTACACCGGGACTAGCGGGAGAAATGAGCAGTTCTTC
cdr3_aa: CASSLYTGTSGRNEQFF

v_call: TRBV6-2/TRBV6-3
j_call: TRBJ1-1
clone_size: -
d_call: -
cdr3_nt: TGTGCCAGCAGTTGGCACAGCCCCACTGAAGCTTTCTTT
cdr3_aa: CASSWHSPTEAFF

v_call: TRBV11-2
j_call: TRBJ2-3
clone_size: few
d_call: -
cdr3_nt: TGTGCCAGCAGCCACCCGTTGGCGGGGAACACAGATACGCAGTATTTT
cdr3_aa: CASSHPLAGNTDTQYF

v_call: TRBV6-1
j_call: TRBJ1-2
clone_size: -
d_call: -
cdr3_nt: TGTGCCAGCAGCCAGCAGGGTCGGGAAGGCTACACCTTC
cdr3_aa: CASSQQGREGYTF

v_call: TRBV20-1
j_call: TRBJ2-5
clone_size: -
d_call: -
cdr3_nt: TGCAGTGCTAGAGAGGCTAGGGAGGAGACCCAGTACTTC
cdr3_aa: CSAREAREETQYF

v_call: TRBV5-1
j_call: TRBJ2-6
clone_size: -
d_call: -
cdr3_nt: TGCGCCAGCAGCTTGGCGGTTATCTCTGGGGCCAACGTCCTGACTTTC
cdr3_aa: CASSLAVISGANVLTF

v_call: TRBV2
j_call: TRBJ2-7
clone_size: few
d_call: -
cdr3_nt: TGTGCCAGCAGTGCGGTAGTCTCAGAGAGGGGAGGATACGAGCAGTACTTC
cdr3_aa: CASSAVVSERGGYEQYF

v_call: TRBV15
j_call: TRBJ2-5
clone_size: few
d_call: TRBD2
cdr3_nt: TGTGCCACCAGCAAGCCAGGACTAGCGGGGGTAATCCAAGAGACCCAGTACTTC
cdr3_aa: CATSKPGLAGVIQETQYF

v_call: TRBV2
j_call: TRBJ2-3
clone_size: -
d_call: TRBD1
cdr3_nt: TGTGCCAGCAGTGTGCAGGGGGCTAATACGCAGTATTTT
cdr3_aa: CASSVQGANTQYF